The sequence of this TCR beta chain was determined in a study of T cell responses to AZD1222 COVID-19 vaccine. Generated by immunoSEQ multiplex PCR, the TCRdb table keeps only in-frame clones and is missing some. The table shows about 67,000 clones, with around four fifths occurring only once. V lost 2 bases to trimming and J lost 6 bases, with 11 bases between them. Germline CDR1 is SEHNR and CDR2 is FQNEAQ (reference sequence). The CDR3 length is 15 residues. This clonotype originated in an adult in good health. Sequencing was performed on peripheral blood, taken on day 0 of AZD1222 vaccination. The chain combines TRBV7-9 with TRBJ1-6, with D maybe TRBD1 (5 bases). Here the CDR3 DNA reads TGTGCCAGCAGCTTATTAGCAGGGACTAATTCACCCCTCCACTTT. Its translation is CASSLLAGTNSPLHF.